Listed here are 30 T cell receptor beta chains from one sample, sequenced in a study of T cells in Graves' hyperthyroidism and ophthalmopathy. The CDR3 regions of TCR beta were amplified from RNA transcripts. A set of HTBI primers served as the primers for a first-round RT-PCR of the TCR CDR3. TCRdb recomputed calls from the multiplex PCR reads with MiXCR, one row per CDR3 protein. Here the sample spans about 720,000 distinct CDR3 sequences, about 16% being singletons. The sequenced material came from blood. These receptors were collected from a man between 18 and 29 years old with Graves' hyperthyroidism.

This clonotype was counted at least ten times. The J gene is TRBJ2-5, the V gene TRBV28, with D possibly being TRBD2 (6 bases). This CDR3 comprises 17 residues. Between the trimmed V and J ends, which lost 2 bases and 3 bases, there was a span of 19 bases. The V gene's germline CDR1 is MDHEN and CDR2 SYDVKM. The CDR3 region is CASSLIFPSDNEETQYF. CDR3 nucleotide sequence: TGTGCCAGCAGTTTAATTTTCCCTAGCGACAACGAAGAGACCCAGTACTTC.

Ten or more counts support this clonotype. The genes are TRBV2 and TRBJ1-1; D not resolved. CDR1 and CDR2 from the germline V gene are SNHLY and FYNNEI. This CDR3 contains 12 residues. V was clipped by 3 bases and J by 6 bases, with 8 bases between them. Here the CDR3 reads CASSDFLSEAFF. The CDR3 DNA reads TGTGCCAGCAGTGATTTCTTGTCTGAAGCTTTCTTT.

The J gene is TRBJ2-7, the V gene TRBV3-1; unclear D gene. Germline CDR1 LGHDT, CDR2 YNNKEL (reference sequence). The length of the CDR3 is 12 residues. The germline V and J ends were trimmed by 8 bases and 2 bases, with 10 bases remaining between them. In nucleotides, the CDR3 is TGTGCCAGCCGCTACTTCCCCTACGAGCAGTACTTC. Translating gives CASRYFPYEQYF.

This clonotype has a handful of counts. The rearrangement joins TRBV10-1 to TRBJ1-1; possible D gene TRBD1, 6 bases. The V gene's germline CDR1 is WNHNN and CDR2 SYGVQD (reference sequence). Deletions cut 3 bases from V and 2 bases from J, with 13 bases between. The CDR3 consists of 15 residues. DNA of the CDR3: TGCGCCAGCAGTGACAACAGGGAACAAAACACTGAAGCTTTCTTT. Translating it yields CASSDNREQNTEAFF.

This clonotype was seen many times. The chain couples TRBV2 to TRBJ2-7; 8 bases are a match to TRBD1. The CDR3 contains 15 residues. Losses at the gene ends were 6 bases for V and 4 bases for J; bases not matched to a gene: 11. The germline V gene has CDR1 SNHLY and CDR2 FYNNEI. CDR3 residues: CASREGSGGRYEQYF. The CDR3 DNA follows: TGTGCCAGCAGGGAGGGGTCAGGGGGCAGGTACGAGCAGTACTTC.

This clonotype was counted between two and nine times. CDR3 loop: CASKKVSNTEAFF. In DNA form, the CDR3 reads TGCGCCAGCAAAAAGGTTTCGAACACTGAAGCTTTCTTT. The V call is TRBV5-1, the J call TRBJ1-1; no firm D call. CDR1 SGHRS and CDR2 YFSETQ come from the germline V gene. V lost 6 bases, J lost 1 base, and 10 bases lay in between. The CDR3 has 13 amino acids.

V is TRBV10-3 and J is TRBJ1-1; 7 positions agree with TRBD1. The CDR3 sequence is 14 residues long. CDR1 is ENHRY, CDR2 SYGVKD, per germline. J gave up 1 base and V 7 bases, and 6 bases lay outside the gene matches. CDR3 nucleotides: TGTGCCATCACTCCGGGACAGCAGAACACTGAAGCTTTCTTT. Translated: CAITPGQQNTEAFF.

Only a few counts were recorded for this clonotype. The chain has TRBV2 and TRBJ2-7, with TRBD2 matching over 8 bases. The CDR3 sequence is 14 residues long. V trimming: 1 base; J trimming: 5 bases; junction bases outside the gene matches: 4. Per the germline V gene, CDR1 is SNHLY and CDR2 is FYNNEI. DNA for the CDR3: TGTGCCAGCAGTGAAGGAGCGGGAGCCGACGAGCAGTACTTC. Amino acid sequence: CASSEGAGADEQYF.

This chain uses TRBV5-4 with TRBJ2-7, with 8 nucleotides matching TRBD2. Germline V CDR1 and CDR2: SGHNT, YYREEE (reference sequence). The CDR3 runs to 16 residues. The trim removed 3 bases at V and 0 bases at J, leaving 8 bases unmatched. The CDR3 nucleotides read TGTGCCAGCAGCTCAAAGACTAGCGCGAGCTCCTACGAGCAGTACTTC. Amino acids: CASSSKTSASSYEQYF.

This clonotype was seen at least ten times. CDR3 region: CASSAMGNPLYNEQFF. As DNA, the CDR3 is TGTGCCAGCAGCGCCATGGGGAACCCCCTTTACAATGAGCAGTTCTTC. The V call is TRBV27, the J call TRBJ2-1, with D unclear. V lost 6 bases to trimming and J lost 4 bases, with 19 bases between them. CDR1 MNHEY and CDR2 SMNVEV come from the germline V gene (reference sequence). The CDR3 consists of 16 residues.

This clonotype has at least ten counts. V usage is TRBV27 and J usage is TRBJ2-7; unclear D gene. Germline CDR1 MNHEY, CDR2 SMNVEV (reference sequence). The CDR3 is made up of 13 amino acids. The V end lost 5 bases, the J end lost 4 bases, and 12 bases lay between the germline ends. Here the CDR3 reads CASSPQPLYEQYF. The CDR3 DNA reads TGTGCCAGCAGTCCCCAGCCCCTTTACGAGCAGTACTTC.

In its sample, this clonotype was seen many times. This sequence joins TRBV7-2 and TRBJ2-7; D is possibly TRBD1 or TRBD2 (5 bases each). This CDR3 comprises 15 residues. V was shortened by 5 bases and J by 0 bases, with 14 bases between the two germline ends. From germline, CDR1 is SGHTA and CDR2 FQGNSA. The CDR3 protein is CASSHDWGFSYEQYF. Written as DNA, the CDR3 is TGTGCCAGCAGCCACGACTGGGGGTTCTCCTACGAGCAGTACTTC. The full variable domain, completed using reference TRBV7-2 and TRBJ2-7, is GAGVSQSPSNKVTEKGKDVELRCDPISGHTALYWYRQSLGQGLEFLIYFQGNSAPDKSGLPSDRFSAERTGGSVSTLTIQRTQQEDSAVYLCASSHDWGFSYEQYFGPGTRLTVT.

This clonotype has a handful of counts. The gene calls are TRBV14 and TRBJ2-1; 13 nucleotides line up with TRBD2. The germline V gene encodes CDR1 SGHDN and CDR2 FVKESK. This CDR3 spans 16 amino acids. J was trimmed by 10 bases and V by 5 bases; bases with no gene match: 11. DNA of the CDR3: TGTGCCAGCAGCTTTCCCGGACTAGCGGGAGAGAGAGAGCAGTTCTTC. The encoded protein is CASSFPGLAGEREQFF.

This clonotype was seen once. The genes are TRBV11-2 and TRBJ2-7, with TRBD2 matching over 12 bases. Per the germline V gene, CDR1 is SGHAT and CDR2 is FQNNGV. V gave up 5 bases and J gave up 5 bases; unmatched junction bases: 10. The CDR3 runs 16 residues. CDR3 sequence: CASSPRASGRANEQYF. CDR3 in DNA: TGTGCCAGCAGCCCCCGGGCTAGCGGGAGGGCTAACGAGCAGTACTTC.

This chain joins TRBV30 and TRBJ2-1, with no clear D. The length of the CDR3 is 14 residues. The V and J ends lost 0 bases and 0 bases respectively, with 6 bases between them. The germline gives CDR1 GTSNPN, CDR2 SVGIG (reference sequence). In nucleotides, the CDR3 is TGTGCCTGGAGTGTATCAAGCTCCTACAATGAGCAGTTCTTC. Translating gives CAWSVSSSYNEQFF.

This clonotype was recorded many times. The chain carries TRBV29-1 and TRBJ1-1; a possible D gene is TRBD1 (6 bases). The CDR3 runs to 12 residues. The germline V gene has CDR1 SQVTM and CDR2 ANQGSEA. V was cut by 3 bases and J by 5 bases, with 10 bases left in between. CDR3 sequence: CSVDPQGTEAFF. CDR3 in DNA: TGCAGCGTTGATCCGCAGGGGACTGAAGCTTTCTTT.

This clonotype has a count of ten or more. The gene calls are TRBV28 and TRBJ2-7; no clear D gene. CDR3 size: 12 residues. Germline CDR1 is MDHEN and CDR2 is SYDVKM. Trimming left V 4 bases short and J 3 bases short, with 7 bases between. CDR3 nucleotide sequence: TGTGCCAGCAGTTCTCCAAGCTACGAGCAGTACTTC. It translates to CASSSPSYEQYF.

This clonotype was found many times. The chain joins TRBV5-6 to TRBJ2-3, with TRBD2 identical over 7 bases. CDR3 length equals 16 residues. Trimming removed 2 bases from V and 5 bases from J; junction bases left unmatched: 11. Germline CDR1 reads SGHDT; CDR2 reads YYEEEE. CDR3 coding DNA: TGTGCCAGCAGCTTTACGACTAAGCGGGACCAAGATACGCAGTATTTT. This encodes CASSFTTKRDQDTQYF.

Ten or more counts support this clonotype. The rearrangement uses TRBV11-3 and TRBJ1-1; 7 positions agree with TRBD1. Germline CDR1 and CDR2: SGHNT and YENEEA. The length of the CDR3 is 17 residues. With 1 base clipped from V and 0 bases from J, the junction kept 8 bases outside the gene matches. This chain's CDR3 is CASSLARGRLMNTEAFF. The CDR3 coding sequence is TGTGCCAGCAGCTTAGCCAGGGGGAGGCTCATGAACACTGAAGCTTTCTTT.

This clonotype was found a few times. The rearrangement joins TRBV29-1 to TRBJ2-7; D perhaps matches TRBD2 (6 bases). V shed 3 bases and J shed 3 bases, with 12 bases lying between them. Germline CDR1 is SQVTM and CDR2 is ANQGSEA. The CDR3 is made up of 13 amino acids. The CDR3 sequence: CSVDVAESYEQYF. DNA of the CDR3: TGCAGCGTTGACGTAGCGGAGAGCTACGAGCAGTACTTC.

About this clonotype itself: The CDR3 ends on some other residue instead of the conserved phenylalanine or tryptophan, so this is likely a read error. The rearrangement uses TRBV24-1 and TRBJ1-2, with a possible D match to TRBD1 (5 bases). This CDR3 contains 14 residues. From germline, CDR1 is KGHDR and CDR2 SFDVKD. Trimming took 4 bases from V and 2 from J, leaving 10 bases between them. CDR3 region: CATSEGRENYGYTI. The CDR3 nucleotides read TGTGCCACCAGTGAGGGCAGGGAGAACTATGGCTACACCATC.

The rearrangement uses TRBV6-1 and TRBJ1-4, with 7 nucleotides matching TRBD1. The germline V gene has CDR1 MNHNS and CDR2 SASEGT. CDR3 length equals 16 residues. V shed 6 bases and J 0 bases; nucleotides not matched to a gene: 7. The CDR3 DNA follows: TGTGCCAGCAGCCCCAACAGGGGAACAACTAATGAAAAACTGTTTTTT. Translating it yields CASSPNRGTTNEKLFF.

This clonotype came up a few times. The CDR3 loop is CASSFGMKPYEQYF. CDR3 sequence (DNA): TGTGCCAGCAGCTTCGGGATGAAACCCTACGAGCAGTACTTC. V is TRBV7-9 and J is TRBJ2-7; D possibly corresponds to TRBD2 (5 bases). The CDR3 has 14 amino acids. Germline CDR1 and CDR2: SEHNR and FQNEAQ (reference sequence). V was cut by 3 bases and J by 2 bases, with 11 bases left in between.

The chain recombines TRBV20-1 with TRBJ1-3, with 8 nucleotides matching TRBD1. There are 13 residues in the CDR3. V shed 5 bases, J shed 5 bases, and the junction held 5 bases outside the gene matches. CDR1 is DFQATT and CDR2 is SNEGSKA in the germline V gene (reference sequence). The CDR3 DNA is TGCAGTGCTCGTGGACAGGGCCGAAACACCATATATTTT. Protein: CSARGQGRNTIYF.

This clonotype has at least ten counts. CDR3 sequence reads: CASAGGTSGIEQFF. CDR3 nucleotide sequence: TGTGCCTCAGCCGGCGGGACTAGCGGAATCGAGCAGTTCTTC. The V call is TRBV28, the J call TRBJ2-1, with 11 bases matching TRBD2. Germline trimming cut 11 bases from V and 10 bases from J; bases unmatched to any gene: 13. Germline lookup yields CDR1 MDHEN and CDR2 SYDVKM. The CDR3 runs to 14 residues. Based on the CDR3 plus reference TRBV28 and TRBJ2-1, the full variable domain is DVKVTQSSRYLVKRTGEKVFLECVQDMDHENMFWYRQDPGLGLRLIYFSYDVKMKEKGDIPEGYSVSREKKERFSLILESASTNQTSMYLCASAGGTSGIEQFFGPGTRLTVL.

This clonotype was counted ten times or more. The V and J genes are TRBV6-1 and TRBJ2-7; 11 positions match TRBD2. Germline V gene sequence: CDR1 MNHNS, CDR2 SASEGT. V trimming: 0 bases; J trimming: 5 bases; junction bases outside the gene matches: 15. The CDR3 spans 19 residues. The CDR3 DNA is TGTGCCAGCAGTGAAGCGGGGGGGCTAGCGGGAGGCAGTTACGACGAGCAGTACTTC. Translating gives CASSEAGGLAGGSYDEQYF.

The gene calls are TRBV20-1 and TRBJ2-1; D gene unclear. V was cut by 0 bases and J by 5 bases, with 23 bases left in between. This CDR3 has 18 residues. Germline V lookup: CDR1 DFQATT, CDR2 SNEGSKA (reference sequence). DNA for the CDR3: TGCAGTGCTAGAGATCCCATAGGCGGCCGTGGGGTACACAATGAGCAGTTCTTC. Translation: CSARDPIGGRGVHNEQFF.

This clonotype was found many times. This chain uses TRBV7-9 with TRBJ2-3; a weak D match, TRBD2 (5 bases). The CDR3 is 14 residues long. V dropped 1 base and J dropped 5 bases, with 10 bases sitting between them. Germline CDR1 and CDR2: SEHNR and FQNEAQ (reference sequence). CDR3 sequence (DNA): TGTGCCAGCAGCTTAGAACTAGTAGGAGATACGCAGTATTTT. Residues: CASSLELVGDTQYF.

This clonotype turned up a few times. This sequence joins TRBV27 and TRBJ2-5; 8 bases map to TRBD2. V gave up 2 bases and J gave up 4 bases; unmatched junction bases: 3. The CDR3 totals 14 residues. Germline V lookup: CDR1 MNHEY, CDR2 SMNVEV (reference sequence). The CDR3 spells CASSLERELETQYF. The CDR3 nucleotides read TGTGCCAGCAGTTTAGAGCGGGAGTTAGAGACCCAGTACTTC.

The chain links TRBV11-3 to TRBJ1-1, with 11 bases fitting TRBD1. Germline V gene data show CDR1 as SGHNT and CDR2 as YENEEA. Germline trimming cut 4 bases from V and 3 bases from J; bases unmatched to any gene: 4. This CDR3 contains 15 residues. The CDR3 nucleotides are TGTGCCAGCAGCTCGGGACAGGGGGAAGACACTGAAGCTTTCTTT. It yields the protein CASSSGQGEDTEAFF.